Presented here are 27 T cell receptor beta chains from one specimen sequenced in a study of post-analysis software for immune sequencing data. General observations from the study: About 5 TRBV segments were more frequent in patients than controls; TRBV5-6, TRBV5-1 and TRBV20-1 belonged to this group.

Unique molecular identifiers featured in each of the TCR beta cDNA libraries. A single record per CDR3 protein comes from TCRdb applying MiXCR to the PCR reads. The sample consists of some 450,000 distinct CDR3 sequences, roughly 45% of them appearing once. Their antigens remain unidentified. The specimen sequenced was blood. These receptors were collected from a girl between 10 and 17 years old with multiple sclerosis.

The chain uses TRBV20-1 and TRBJ2-3, with D perhaps TRBD1 (5 bases). The CDR3 contains 15 residues. Germline V lookup: CDR1 DFQATT, CDR2 SNEGSKA (reference sequence). Trimming removed 2 bases at V and 2 bases at J, with 14 bases between. The chain's CDR3 is CSARMGLGLTDTQYF. The CDR3 region has the DNA TGCAGTGCTAGAATGGGGCTGGGGCTCACAGATACGCAGTATTTT.

The V gene is TRBV9, the J gene TRBJ1-2; tentatively, D is TRBD1 (6 bases). Germline-derived CDR1 and CDR2 are SGDLS and YYNGEE. The CDR3 extends over 14 amino acids. V was pared by 2 bases and J by 4 bases, with 12 bases between. CDR3 DNA sequence: TGTGCCAGCAGCGTGGCGCAGGGGATCTATGGCTACACCTTC. Protein product: CASSVAQGIYGYTF. The full variable domain, its missing parts supplied by reference TRBV9 and TRBJ1-2, is DSGVTQTPKHLITATGQRVTLRCSPRSGDLSVYWYQQSLDQGLQFLIQYYNGEERAKGNILERFSAQQFPDLHSELNLSSLELGDSALYFCASSVAQGIYGYTFGSGTRLTVV.

The sample holds a few counts of this clonotype. This CDR3 reads CSAREAVERTEAFF. The DNA for the CDR3 is TGCAGTGCTAGAGAGGCGGTCGAACGAACTGAAGCTTTCTTT. The rearrangement joins TRBV20-1 to TRBJ1-1; D gene unclear. Germline-derived CDR1 and CDR2 are DFQATT and SNEGSKA (reference sequence). The CDR3 spans 14 residues. The V and J ends lost 0 bases and 5 bases respectively, with 13 bases between them.

V usage is TRBV7-9 and J usage is TRBJ2-7, with 8 bases lining up with TRBD1. Trimming at V came to 4 bases and at J to 2 bases, leaving 16 bases not matched to a gene. Germline V gene data show CDR1 as SEHNR and CDR2 as FQNEAQ (reference sequence). The CDR3 has 18 residues. The CDR3 region has the DNA TGTGCCAGCAGCTCTACTGATTCCCCGGGGACAGGCACCTACGAGCAGTACTTC. This encodes CASSSTDSPGTGTYEQYF.

This clonotype occurred a few times. This chain uses TRBV12-3 or TRBV12-4 with TRBJ2-3; 7 nucleotides agree with TRBD2. This CDR3 has 14 residues. The junction had 6 bases not matched to a gene; V was cut back by 5 bases and J by 4 bases. This chain's CDR3 is CASSARGGSDTQYF. CDR3 coding DNA: TGTGCCAGCAGTGCCCGCGGGGGTTCAGATACGCAGTATTTT.

The sample holds a few counts of this clonotype. The J gene is TRBJ2-1, the V gene TRBV20-1, with TRBD1 matching 11 bases. V shed 0 bases, J shed 8 bases, and the junction held 3 bases outside the gene matches. The CDR3 is made up of 14 amino acids. CDR1 and CDR2 from the germline V gene are DFQATT and SNEGSKA (reference sequence). The CDR3 coding sequence is TGCAGTGCTAGAGATCGGACAGGGGGCTATGAGCAGTTCTTC. Its translation is CSARDRTGGYEQFF.

J is TRBJ1-1 and V is TRBV28, with 7 nucleotides matching TRBD1. The V gene's germline CDR1 is MDHEN and CDR2 SYDVKM. The CDR3 is made up of 13 amino acids. With V trimmed by 6 bases and J by 6 bases, 7 bases remained unmatched. Written as DNA, the CDR3 is TGTGCCAGCAGGTCTGACAGGGTCGCTGAAGCTTTCTTT. Its translation is CASRSDRVAEAFF.

The chain uses TRBV7-3 and TRBJ2-4; 8 bases are shared with TRBD2. This CDR3 has 17 amino acids. Trimming cost V 0 bases and J 2 bases; bases outside gene matches: 6. CDR1 is SGHTA, CDR2 FQGTGA, per germline. CDR3 in DNA: TGTGCCAGCAGCTTAACCCCAGCGGGAGAAACCAAAAACATTCAGTACTTC. Its protein product is CASSLTPAGETKNIQYF.

The chain uses TRBV2 and TRBJ2-5, with D possibly matching TRBD2 (7 bases). CDR1 is SNHLY and CDR2 is FYNNEI in the germline V gene. Trimming cost V 8 bases and J 5 bases, with 18 bases left between them. The CDR3 is 14 amino acids. CDR3 sequence reads: CASLRGAVGETQYF. The CDR3 DNA reads TGTGCCAGCCTTCGGGGGGCAGTTGGGGAGACCCAGTACTTC. Filled out from reference TRBV2 and TRBJ2-5, the complete variable domain reads EPEVTQTPSHQVTQMGQEVILRCVPISNHLYFYWYRQILGQKVEFLVSFYNNEISEKSEIFDDQFSVERPDGSNFTLKIRSTKLEDSAMYFCASLRGAVGETQYFGPGTRLLVL.

This clonotype was seen a handful of times. The chain employs TRBV15 and TRBJ2-5; either TRBD1 or TRBD2 may fit D (5 bases each). Germline V gene lookup returns CDR1 LNHNV and CDR2 YYDKDF (reference sequence). V dropped 7 bases and J dropped 1 base, with 13 bases sitting between them. This CDR3 is 14 amino acids long. DNA for the CDR3: TGTGCCACCACCCCGAGGGGCAGCCAAGAGACCCAGTACTTC. This sequence encodes CATTPRGSQETQYF.

J is TRBJ2-1 and V is TRBV4-3; 7 bases match TRBD2. CDR1 and CDR2 (germline): LGHNA, YSLEER. J lost 2 bases, V lost 1 base, and 5 bases had no gene match. The CDR3 sequence is 16 residues long. The CDR3 DNA reads TGCGCCAGCAGCCAAGGAGGCGGGGGTGCCTACAATGAGCAGTTCTTC. Translation gives CASSQGGGGAYNEQFF.

In nucleotides, the CDR3 is TGTGCCAGCAGCGCCCGACAGGGAGCGGGCTACGAGCAGTACTTC. As protein: CASSARQGAGYEQYF. This chain uses TRBV7-8 with TRBJ2-7; a possible D gene is TRBD1 (7 bases). The length of the CDR3 is 15 residues. Deletions cut 5 bases from V and 3 bases from J, with 17 bases between. Germline loops: CDR1 SGHVS, CDR2 FQNEAQ.

The chain uses TRBV9 and TRBJ2-1, with 8 nucleotides matching TRBD2. The trim removed 2 bases at V and 0 bases at J, leaving 1 base unmatched. The CDR3 extends over 15 amino acids. The V gene's germline CDR1 is SGDLS and CDR2 YYNGEE. This CDR3 reads CASSVGLVSYNEQFF. CDR3 sequence (DNA): TGTGCCAGCAGCGTGGGACTAGTCTCCTACAATGAGCAGTTCTTC.

This chain connects TRBV3-1 to TRBJ2-3; possibly TRBD2 for D (6 bases). The CDR3 sequence is 15 residues long. CDR1 and CDR2 from the germline V gene are LGHDT and YNNKEL (reference sequence). The V end was cut by 1 base, the J end by 4 bases, with 12 bases between. CDR3 DNA sequence: TGTGCCAGCAGCCAAGGCGGGATATCTTCAGATACGCAGTATTTT. This sequence encodes CASSQGGISSDTQYF.

This clonotype was found once. V usage is TRBV28 and J usage is TRBJ2-7, with 7 positions matching TRBD1. Trimming took 3 bases from V and 1 from J; bases not matched to a gene: 6. Per germline, CDR1 MDHEN and CDR2 SYDVKM. The CDR3 is 15 residues long. CDR3 sequence: CASSLVDRASYEQYF. The DNA for the CDR3 is TGTGCCAGCAGTTTGGTTGACAGGGCTTCCTACGAGCAGTACTTC.

This clonotype appeared a few times. The chain carries TRBV9 and TRBJ2-3; the match to TRBD1 covers 7 bases. This CDR3 spans 14 amino acids. Germline V lookup: CDR1 SGDLS, CDR2 YYNGEE. V trimming: 6 bases; J trimming: 3 bases; junction bases outside the gene matches: 7. This chain's CDR3 is CASTRGLFTDTQYF. CDR3 coding DNA: TGTGCCAGCACGAGGGGGCTATTTACAGATACGCAGTATTTT.

This clonotype was counted a single time. The chain carries TRBV14 and TRBJ2-5; 8 bases align to TRBD1. The germline CDR1 and CDR2 sequences are SGHDN and FVKESK. The CDR3 length is 14 residues. V trimming: 7 bases; J trimming: 7 bases; junction bases outside the gene matches: 11. The CDR3 sequence: CASKGLGQGGTQYF. CDR3 nucleotides: TGTGCCAGCAAAGGTCTCGGACAGGGAGGGACCCAGTACTTC.

The chain carries TRBV7-2 and TRBJ1-1; D gene ambiguous. From germline, CDR1 is SGHTA and CDR2 FQGNSA. This CDR3 is built from 15 residues. V dropped 4 bases and J dropped 4 bases, with 16 bases sitting between them. The CDR3 loop is CASSSGGGRSTEAFF. The CDR3 nucleotides read TGTGCCAGCAGCTCCGGCGGCGGGAGGAGCACTGAAGCTTTCTTT.

This clonotype was recorded once. The chain carries TRBV18 and TRBJ2-7, with 9 bases aligning to TRBD1. V was clipped by 3 bases and J by 4 bases; unmatched bases: 4. The germline CDR1 and CDR2 sequences are KGHSH and LQKENI. The CDR3 contains 14 residues. CDR3 sequence (DNA): TGTGCCAGCTCACCCGGGACAGGGCAATACGAGCAGTACTTC. This codes for CASSPGTGQYEQYF. Full variable domain (missing parts from reference TRBV18 and TRBJ2-7): NAGVMQNPRHLVRRRGQEARLRCSPMKGHSHVYWYRQLPEEGLKFMVYLQKENIIDESGMPKERFSAEFPKEGPSILRIQQVVRGDSAAYFCASSPGTGQYEQYFGPGTRLTVT.

The rearrangement links TRBV4-3 to TRBJ2-7; D unresolved. The CDR3 has 15 residues. Germline loops: CDR1 LGHNA, CDR2 YSLEER. V lost 4 bases and J lost 0, with 13 bases in between. The CDR3, as DNA: TGCGCCAGCAGCCGCGAGGCACATAGCTCCTACGAGCAGTACTTC. This sequence encodes CASSREAHSSYEQYF.

The chain has TRBV28 and TRBJ1-2; no clear D. The germline gives CDR1 MDHEN, CDR2 SYDVKM. The CDR3 covers 12 residues. V lost 4 bases to trimming and J lost 8 bases, with 11 bases between them. CDR3 nucleotides: TGTGCCAGCAGTTCGGTCCCACCCGGCTACACCTTC. This translates into CASSSVPPGYTF.

The rearrangement links TRBV11-2 to TRBJ2-3; D uncertain. This CDR3 region has 16 residues. Germline V gives CDR1 SGHAT, CDR2 FQNNGV. The V end was cut by 0 bases, the J end by 0 bases, with 10 bases between. CDR3 sequence reads: CASSLDYRLSTDTQYF. CDR3 nucleotide sequence: TGTGCCAGCAGCTTAGACTACCGCCTAAGCACAGATACGCAGTATTTT.

The chain joins TRBV19 to TRBJ1-5; 7 bases are a match to TRBD1. This CDR3 has 17 amino acids. Germline loops: CDR1 LNHDA, CDR2 SQIVND (reference sequence). With V trimmed by 3 bases and J by 7 bases, 15 bases remained unmatched. The CDR3 nucleotides read TGTGCCAGTAGTATTCTCCGGGACAGCGGGATTGCCCAGCCCCAGCATTTT. Protein product: CASSILRDSGIAQPQHF.

The CDR3 sequence: CSASSTSGAEQYF. The CDR3 DNA reads TGCAGTGCTAGTAGCACTAGCGGAGCTGAGCAGTACTTC. The genes are TRBV20-1 and TRBJ2-5; 8 nucleotides line up with TRBD2. The CDR3 is 13 residues long. Germline CDR1 DFQATT, CDR2 SNEGSKA (reference sequence). Trimming at V came to 3 bases and at J to 11 bases, leaving 11 bases not matched to a gene.

V usage is TRBV19 and J usage is TRBJ1-1, with a possible D match to TRBD1 (5 bases). The length of the CDR3 is 13 residues. Between the trimmed V and J ends, which lost 7 bases and 6 bases, there was a span of 15 bases. Germline V gives CDR1 LNHDA, CDR2 SQIVND (reference sequence). CDR3 DNA: TGTGCCAGTATCCACGGGGGGGAGGCTGAAGCTTTCTTT. This gives the protein CASIHGGEAEAFF. The full variable domain, with the rest looked up from reference TRBV19 and TRBJ1-1, is DGGITQSPKYLFRKEGQNVTLSCEQNLNHDAMYWYRQDPGQGLRLIYYSQIVNDFQKGDIAEGYSVSREKKESFPLTVTSAQKNPTAFYLCASIHGGEAEAFFGQGTRLTVV.

A single count supports this clonotype. J is TRBJ2-3 and V is TRBV18, with TRBD1 identical over 8 bases. Germline lookup yields CDR1 KGHSH and CDR2 LQKENI. V was clipped by 6 bases and J by 4 bases; unmatched bases: 3. CDR3 length: 13 amino acids. The CDR3 region is CASSRTGSDTQYF. The DNA for the CDR3 is TGTGCCAGCTCCAGGACAGGGTCAGATACGCAGTATTTT.

This chain connects TRBV7-9 to TRBJ2-7, with D unclear. V was trimmed by 1 base and J by 5 bases, leaving 6 bases between them. The germline V gene encodes CDR1 SEHNR and CDR2 FQNEAQ (reference sequence). This CDR3 has 12 residues. The CDR3 DNA is TGTGCCAGCAGCTTAGGCCAGAACGAGCAGTACTTC. This sequence encodes CASSLGQNEQYF.